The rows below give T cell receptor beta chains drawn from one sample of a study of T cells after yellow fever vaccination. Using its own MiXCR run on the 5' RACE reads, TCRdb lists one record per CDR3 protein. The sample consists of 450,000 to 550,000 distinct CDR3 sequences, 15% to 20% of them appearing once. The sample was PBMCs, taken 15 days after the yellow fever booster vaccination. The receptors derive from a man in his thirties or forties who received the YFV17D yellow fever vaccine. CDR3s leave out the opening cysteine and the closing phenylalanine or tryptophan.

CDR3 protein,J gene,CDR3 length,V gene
ASASTAPSTDTQY,TRBJ2-3,13,TRBV27
ASSGYLAGGPSEQY,TRBJ2-7,14,TRBV5-1
ASSGPGNEQY,TRBJ2-7,10,TRBV12-3/TRBV12-4
ASSVGGRDNQPQH,TRBJ1-5,13,TRBV9
ASSQVGQLF,TRBJ1-4,9,TRBV4-1
SARVLAGVNIQY,TRBJ2-4,12,TRBV20-1
ASSPTTGGVTEAF,TRBJ1-1,13,TRBV18
ASSSSNTGELF,TRBJ2-2,11,TRBV5-1
TIAGGIIGTQY,TRBJ2-5,11,TRBV29-1
SVEAAGDYEQY,TRBJ2-7,11,TRBV29-1
ASSSVMYEQY,TRBJ2-7,10,TRBV7-9
ASRSSGASYNEQF,TRBJ2-1,13,TRBV2
ASSSKLAGLQETQY,TRBJ2-5,14,TRBV5-4
ASSLDREGVNEQF,TRBJ2-1,13,TRBV6-1
ASSGPGGLAASYNEQF,TRBJ2-1,16,TRBV9
ANTGGAGLNEQF,TRBJ2-1,12,TRBV2
ASSAVQGWTEAF,TRBJ1-1,12,TRBV19
ASSPRGGRPDTQY,TRBJ2-3,13,TRBV6-5
ASSRSSETQY,TRBJ2-5,10,TRBV10-2
ASRVPWGASLGELF,TRBJ2-2,14,TRBV12-3/TRBV12-4
AWSVQGTASYGYT,TRBJ1-2,13,TRBV30
ATSDLRDGNQETQY,TRBJ2-5,14,TRBV24-1
ASSQRTSAFTGELF,TRBJ2-2,14,TRBV4-3
SARGPPYRNTEAF,TRBJ1-1,13,TRBV20-1
ASKRGADTEAF,TRBJ1-1,11,TRBV2
ASSLGTSGSVEQF,TRBJ2-1,13,TRBV6-1
ASSLAGQDYNEQF,TRBJ2-1,13,TRBV5-1
ASSFGLAGGSEQF,TRBJ2-1,13,TRBV12-3/TRBV12-4
SARGGGSSYEQY,TRBJ2-7,12,TRBV20-1
LLAGGSYNEQF,TRBJ2-1,11,TRBV20-1
ASSLVKGGVNEQF,TRBJ2-1,13,TRBV5-1
ASSLPHRGEMNTEAF,TRBJ1-1,15,TRBV4-3
ASSLELAGVLSEQY,TRBJ2-7,14,TRBV5-1
ASSRDDLGEQF,TRBJ2-1,11,TRBV7-7
ASGVPGSESSYNEQF,TRBJ2-1,15,TRBV7-3
ASSLETGQTSEQY,TRBJ2-7,13,TRBV7-6
AIHTGTSSNEQF,TRBJ2-1,12,TRBV10-3
ATEEDTQY,TRBJ2-3,8,TRBV6-4
ASSPGIIFEAF,TRBJ1-1,11,TRBV9
ASSLKAGLAGDDEQF,TRBJ2-1,15,TRBV7-9
ASSLSNTYEQY,TRBJ2-7,11,TRBV7-6
SASSLNLPIGNTIY,TRBJ1-3,14,TRBV20-1
ASEPLNTGELF,TRBJ2-2,11,TRBV12-3/TRBV12-4
SSGTGDYGYT,TRBJ1-2,10,TRBV29-1
ASSQGIGNSYEQY,TRBJ2-7,13,TRBV3-1
ASSPWGASSYNEQF,TRBJ2-1,14,TRBV12-3/TRBV12-4
ASSSTLYNEQF,TRBJ2-1,11,TRBV14
ASSHSGPSYEQY,TRBJ2-7,12,TRBV16